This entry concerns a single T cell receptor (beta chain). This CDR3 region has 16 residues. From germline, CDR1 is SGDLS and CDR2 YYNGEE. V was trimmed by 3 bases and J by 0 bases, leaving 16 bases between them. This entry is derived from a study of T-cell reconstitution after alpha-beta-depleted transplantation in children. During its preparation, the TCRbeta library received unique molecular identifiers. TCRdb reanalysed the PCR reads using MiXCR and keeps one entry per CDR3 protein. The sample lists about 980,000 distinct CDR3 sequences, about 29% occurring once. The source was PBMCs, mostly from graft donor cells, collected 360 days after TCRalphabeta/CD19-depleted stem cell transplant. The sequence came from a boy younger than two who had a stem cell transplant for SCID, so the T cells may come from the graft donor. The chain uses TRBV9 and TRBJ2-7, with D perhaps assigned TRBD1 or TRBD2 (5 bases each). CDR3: CASSASGRSYSYEQYF. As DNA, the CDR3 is TGTGCCAGCAGCGCATCGGGACGGTCTTACTCCTACGAGCAGTACTTC.